This T cell receptor (beta chain) emerged from a study of T-cell reconstitution after alpha-beta-depleted transplantation in children listed by TCRdb under 2016. Looking at the study overall: Using TCR repertoire profiling, the study followed T-cell immune reconstitution in a quantitative way in children after TCRalphabeta/CD19-depleted allogeneic hematopoietic cell transplantation.

Library generation was performed with PCR. Sequencing instrument: Illumina HiSeq 2500. TCR library preparation used molecular barcoding, with unique molecular identifiers applied to normalize quantification of the TCRbeta repertoire. TCRdb itself trimmed the public reads at Q25 with fastp, ran MiXCR and retained productive beta chains. CDR3 protein duplicates are merged, each entry listing the most common genes and DNA. This sample is represented by 600,000 to 700,000 distinct CDR3 sequences; around a sixth of them were singletons. The ten largest clones represent 1.1% of the sample. Notes on this clonotype: Its antigen remains undetermined. Base qualities are missing; no much larger clone stands one base away.

The CDR3 starts with the cysteine, ends with the phenylalanine, and has 14 residues. Only the CDR3 portion is preserved as DNA: 42 bases, with reading frame beginning at the first base. The germline V and J ends show losses of 1 base and 8 bases respectively, and no gene match explains 1 base of the junction. From a lookup of the germline V gene, CDR1 and CDR2 are SGHTA and FQGTGA. This clonotype was obtained from a human donor who donated a stem cell graft to a child with acute myeloid leukemia. In this chain, TRBV7-3 is recombined with TRBJ2-1; 11 nucleotides in the junction match TRBD1. The sample here was PBMCs from the stem cell graft donor, taken from the stem cell graft. CDR3 protein: CASSLKGQGDEQFF. The nucleotide sequence is given as TGTGCCAGCAGCTTAAAGGGACAGGGGGATGAGCAGTTCTTC.